This T cell receptor beta chain stems from a study of OX40 agonist ivuxolimab in advanced cancers. Overall study: Ivuxolimab, an antibody acting as an agonist of OX40 (CD134), was used to treat patients. Recorded diagnoses for dose-escalation patients were hepatocellular carcinoma, melanoma, renal cell or head and neck cancer. Study results and limitations: There were, on average, more expanded clones in CD8+ T cells than in CD4+. Within 6 weeks, CD4+ and CD8+ blood T cells expanded clonally at 0.1 to 3.0 mg/kg.

The germline V gene has CDR1 SGHRS and CDR2 YFSETQ. Between the trimmed V and J ends, which lost 0 bases and 2 bases, there was a span of 9 bases. The CDR3 is 14 amino acids. Clones were read by immunoSEQ multiplex PCR, and TCRdb kept only the in-frame ones, dropping some. The data hold tens of thousands of clones, with over 75% observed a single time. This clone has just a few counts. The antigen is undetermined. The V gene is TRBV5-1, the J gene TRBJ2-7; D gene unclear. Material: CD4+ or CD8+ T cells sorted from blood, obtained in a trial of the OX40 agonist ivuxolimab. This TCR was recovered from an adult with an advanced solid tumor such as melanoma, head and neck, liver or kidney cancer. Written as DNA, the CDR3 is TGCGCCAGCAGCTTGGATGTAGGCCCCTACGAGCAGTACTTC. Its translation: CASSLDVGPYEQYF.